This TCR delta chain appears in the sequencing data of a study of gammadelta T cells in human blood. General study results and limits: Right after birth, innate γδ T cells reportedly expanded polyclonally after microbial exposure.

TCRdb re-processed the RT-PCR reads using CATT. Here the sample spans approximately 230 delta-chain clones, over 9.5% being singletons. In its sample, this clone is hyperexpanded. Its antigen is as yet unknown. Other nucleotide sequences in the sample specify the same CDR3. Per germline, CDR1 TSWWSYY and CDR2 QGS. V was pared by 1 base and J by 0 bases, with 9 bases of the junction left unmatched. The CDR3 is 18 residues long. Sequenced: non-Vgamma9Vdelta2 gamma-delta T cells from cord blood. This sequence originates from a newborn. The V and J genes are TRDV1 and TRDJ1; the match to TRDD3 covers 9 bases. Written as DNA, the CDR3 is TGTGCTCTTGGGGAACGGGCAAGGACTGGGGGAGACACCGATAAACTCATCTTT. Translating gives CALGERARTGGDTDKLIF.